The next 17 T cell receptor beta chains were all read from a single sample in a study of OX40 agonist ivuxolimab in advanced cancers. Here immunoSEQ multiplex PCR was the method, and the copy in TCRdb shows in-frame clones only, minus some. Here the sample spans about 63,000 clones, 80% to 90% being singletons. This specimen was CD4+ or CD8+ T cells sorted from blood, taken in a trial of the OX40 agonist ivuxolimab. The source of these receptors is an adult with an advanced solid tumor such as melanoma, head and neck, liver or kidney cancer.

This chain uses TRBV6-1 with TRBJ2-7; TRBD1 might be the D (5 bases). V lost 0 bases to trimming and J lost 3 bases, with 18 bases between them. This CDR3 has 17 amino acids. Germline CDR1 and CDR2: MNHNS and SASEGT. The CDR3 bases are TGTGCCAGCAGTGAAGCGCTTCGGGTTTGGGGCAACTACGAGCAGTACTTC. It codes for CASSEALRVWGNYEQYF.

The gene calls are TRBV12-1 and TRBJ2-7. TRBV12-1 is given as a pseudogene. CDR3 size: 12 residues. The CDR3 loop reads CASYNGAYEQYF. DNA for the CDR3: TGTGCCAGCTACAATGGGGCCTACGAGCAGTACTTC.

The chain has TRBV7-6 and TRBJ1-1; no firm D call. Per germline, CDR1 SGHVS and CDR2 FNYEAQ. This CDR3 contains 13 residues. V was clipped by 5 bases and J by 2 bases, with 9 bases between them. CDR3 DNA: TGTGCCAGCAGCGGGCAGTCCAACACTGAAGCTTTCTTT. Residues: CASSGQSNTEAFF.

The V gene is TRBV5-4, the J gene TRBJ2-7; TRBD1 is a possible D gene (5 bases). Germline V gives CDR1 SGHNT, CDR2 YYREEE (reference sequence). V lost 4 bases and J lost 4, with 15 bases in between. The CDR3 length is 14 residues. CDR3 in amino acids: CASSDTGSPYEQYF. CDR3 bases: TGTGCCAGCAGCGATACAGGAAGTCCGTACGAGCAGTACTTC. The full variable domain, rest sourced from reference TRBV5-4 and TRBJ2-7, is ETGVTQSPTHLIKTRGQQVTLRCSSQSGHNTVSWYQQALGQGPQFIFQYYREEENGRGNFPPRFSGLQFPNYSSELNVNALELDDSALYLCASSDTGSPYEQYFGPGTRLTVT.

This clone came up a few times. The rearrangement links TRBV6-6 to TRBJ1-1, with 7 bases fitting TRBD1. This CDR3 comprises 14 residues. The V gene end was trimmed by 2 bases and the J gene end by 5 bases; junction bases not matched to a gene: 5. Per germline, CDR1 MNHNY and CDR2 SVGAGI (reference sequence). The CDR3 nucleotides read TGTGCCAGCAGTTACAGACAGGGAATGACTGAAGCTTTCTTT. As protein: CASSYRQGMTEAFF.

This chain links TRBV4-1 with TRBJ2-5; D is ambiguous. The CDR3 spans 14 residues. Deletions cut 1 base from V and 5 bases from J, with 11 bases between. CDR1 and CDR2 from the germline V gene are MGHRA and YSYEKL. In nucleotides, the CDR3 is TGCGCCAGCAGCCAAGCGGCCGTGGAGGAGACCCAGTACTTC. It yields the protein CASSQAAVEETQYF.

V usage is TRBV11-2 and J usage is TRBJ2-3; D ambiguous. Germline CDR1 is SGHAT and CDR2 is FQNNGV. CDR3 length: 14 residues. V gave up 4 bases and J gave up 0 bases, with 8 bases separating them. CDR3 in amino acids: CASSYLTSTDTQYF. As DNA, the CDR3 is TGTGCCAGCAGCTACCTGACAAGCACAGATACGCAGTATTTT.

The chain couples TRBV28 to TRBJ2-4; D possibly corresponds to TRBD1 (5 bases). Germline V gene sequence: CDR1 MDHEN, CDR2 SYDVKM. V lost 5 bases and J lost 0, with 11 bases in between. The CDR3 loop spans 15 amino acids. The CDR3 DNA is TGTGCCAGCAGTAACCCGACAGTAGCCAAAAACATTCAGTACTTC. The encoded protein is CASSNPTVAKNIQYF. The whole variable domain, filled in from reference TRBV28 and TRBJ2-4, reads DVKVTQSSRYLVKRTGEKVFLECVQDMDHENMFWYRQDPGLGLRLIYFSYDVKMKEKGDIPEGYSVSREKKERFSLILESASTNQTSMYLCASSNPTVAKNIQYFGAGTRLSVL.

This clone was counted once. V is TRBV14 and J is TRBJ2-1; D unclear. V was cut by 4 bases and J by 0 bases, with 7 bases left in between. Germline V gene sequence: CDR1 SGHDN, CDR2 FVKESK. The CDR3 covers 14 residues. CDR3 sequence: CASSLRGSYNEQFF. The CDR3 DNA reads as TGTGCCAGCAGCCTTCGTGGCTCCTACAATGAGCAGTTCTTC.

The J gene is TRBJ2-2, the V gene TRBV7-2; unclear D gene. Germline V CDR1 and CDR2: SGHTA, FQGNSA. Trimming cost V 3 bases and J 6 bases, with 8 bases left between them. The CDR3 extends over 13 amino acids. The CDR3 DNA reads TGTGCCAGCAGCTTGCTGGTACCCGGGGAGCTGTTTTTT. Its protein is CASSLLVPGELFF.

Here the CDR3 DNA reads TGTGCCAGCAAACCTCCGGGACAGGGGATAGGTTCACCCCTCCACTTT. As protein: CASKPPGQGIGSPLHF. The chain links TRBV28 to TRBJ1-6, with 10 bases fitting TRBD1. The V and J ends lost 7 bases and 9 bases, in that order; junction bases with no gene match: 12. There are 16 residues in the CDR3. In germline, CDR1 is MDHEN, CDR2 SYDVKM.

The count of this clone is one. The CDR3 spells CASSLVGQGNEKLFF. As DNA, the CDR3 is TGTGCCAGCAGCTTGGTGGGACAGGGTAATGAAAAACTGTTTTTT. The V call is TRBV5-6, the J call TRBJ1-4; 9 nucleotides align to TRBD1. This CDR3 is 15 amino acids long. From germline, CDR1 is SGHDT and CDR2 YYEEEE. V trimming: 0 bases; J trimming: 4 bases; junction bases outside the gene matches: 1.

This rearrangement joins TRBV28 to TRBJ1-3, with TRBD1 matching 7 bases. Germline-derived CDR1 and CDR2 are MDHEN and SYDVKM. The CDR3 is 15 residues long. Trimming took 3 bases from V and 2 from J; bases not matched to a gene: 4. The CDR3 DNA is TGTGCCAGCAGTTTCCGGGACAGTACTGGAAACACCATATATTTT. This translates into CASSFRDSTGNTIYF. Together with reference TRBV28 and TRBJ1-3, the CDR3 gives the full variable domain: DVKVTQSSRYLVKRTGEKVFLECVQDMDHENMFWYRQDPGLGLRLIYFSYDVKMKEKGDIPEGYSVSREKKERFSLILESASTNQTSMYLCASSFRDSTGNTIYFGEGSWLTVV.

The rearrangement uses TRBV10-3 and TRBJ1-6; no clear D. CDR3 size: 13 residues. The germline V gene encodes CDR1 ENHRY and CDR2 SYGVKD. V was trimmed by 8 bases and J by 4 bases, leaving 9 bases between them. The CDR3 DNA reads TGTGCCATCGGTGGTTTGTATAATTCACCCCTCCACTTT. Amino acids: CAIGGLYNSPLHF.

This chain joins TRBV7-9 and TRBJ1-2, with unresolved D. The V gene's germline CDR1 is SEHNR and CDR2 FQNEAQ (reference sequence). The CDR3 loop spans 12 amino acids. V gave up 0 bases and J gave up 4 bases, with 3 bases separating them. The CDR3 DNA reads as TGTGCCAGCAGCTTAGCAGCCTATGGCTACACCTTC. This gives the protein CASSLAAYGYTF.

The chain couples TRBV6-5 to TRBJ2-7; TRBD1 aligns across 8 bases. The length of the CDR3 is 14 residues. Trimming at V came to 6 bases and at J to 7 bases, leaving 11 bases not matched to a gene. The germline V gene has CDR1 MNHEY and CDR2 SVGAGI. The CDR3 here is CASSLGQAWGEQYF. The CDR3 DNA follows: TGTGCCAGCAGCCTGGGACAGGCTTGGGGGGAGCAGTACTTC.

The V call is TRBV27, the J call TRBJ2-7; 12 bases align to TRBD2. The CDR3 is 17 residues long. CDR1 and CDR2 from the germline V gene are MNHEY and SMNVEV (reference sequence). V was clipped by 5 bases and J by 3 bases; unmatched bases: 11. The DNA for the CDR3 is TGTGCCAGCAGTCGGACCAGGCTAGCGGGGGGGGGCTACGAGCAGTACTTC. Translating gives CASSRTRLAGGGYEQYF.